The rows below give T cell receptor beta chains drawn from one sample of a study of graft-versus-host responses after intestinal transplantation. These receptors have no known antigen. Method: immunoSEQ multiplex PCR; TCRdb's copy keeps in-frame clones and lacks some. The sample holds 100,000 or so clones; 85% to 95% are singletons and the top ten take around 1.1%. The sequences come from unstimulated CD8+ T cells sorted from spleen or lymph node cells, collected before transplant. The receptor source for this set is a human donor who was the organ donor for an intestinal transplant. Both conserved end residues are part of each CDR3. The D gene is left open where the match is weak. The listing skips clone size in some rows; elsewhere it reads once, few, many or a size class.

TGCGCCAGCAGCCCCCTATGGAGGCGGGGGGACTACGAGCAGTACTTC,CASSPLWRRGDYEQYF,TRBV5-1,-,16,TRBJ2-7,TRBD2
TGTGCCAGCAGCTTAAAGGGCGGGGACGAGCAGTACTTC,CASSLKGGDEQYF,TRBV7-3,-,13,TRBJ2-7,-
TGCGCCAGCAGGCCCTCGGGGTTAGACTCTGGGGCCAACGTCCTGACTTTC,CASRPSGLDSGANVLTF,TRBV10-2,-,17,TRBJ2-6,-
TGTGCCAGCAGCACAGGGACACCTGAGCAGTACTTC,CASSTGTPEQYF,TRBV28,-,12,TRBJ2-7,-
TGTGCCAGCGGACGACTGGGGGGGGCCTACAATGAGCAGTTCTTC,CASGRLGGAYNEQFF,TRBV7-9,-,15,TRBJ2-1,TRBD2
TGTGCCAGCAGCCCCCGCGGGGTATCACCCCTCCACTTT,CASSPRGVSPLHF,TRBV7-9,-,13,TRBJ1-6,-
TGTGCCAGCAGTCAAGGACAGATATACGAGCAGTACTTC,CASSQGQIYEQYF,TRBV27,-,13,TRBJ2-7,-
TGTGCCAGCAGCCCCTTCGGGACACAGAACTACAATGAGCAGTTCTTC,CASSPFGTQNYNEQFF,TRBV7-9,-,16,TRBJ2-1,-
TGTGCCAGCACCATGCCCTCGACATACAACACCGGGGAGCTGTTTTTT,CASTMPSTYNTGELFF,TRBV28,-,16,TRBJ2-2,-
TGTGCCAGCAGTTTTGAGGGAGCGTACACAGATACGCAGTATTTT,CASSFEGAYTDTQYF,TRBV28,-,15,TRBJ2-3,-
TGTGCCAGCAGCTGCCCAGGGGAGTTTTATGGCTACACCTTC,CASSCPGEFYGYTF,TRBV11-2,-,14,TRBJ1-2,-
TGTGCCAGCAGCTCCACAGGGGGCATTACAGATACGCAGTATTTT,CASSSTGGITDTQYF,TRBV7-3,-,15,TRBJ2-3,TRBD1
TGCAGCGTTGTGACAAACCCTTACGAGCAGTACTTC,CSVVTNPYEQYF,TRBV29-1,-,12,TRBJ2-7,-
TGTGCCAGCTCGCTCAGGGGGACCATATATTTT,CASSLRGTIYF,TRBV18,few,11,TRBJ1-3,TRBD1
TGTGCCAGCGGAGAGATCGAGCAGTACTTC,CASGEIEQYF,TRBV6-5,-,10,TRBJ2-7,-
TGTGCCAGCAGTCTAGGGGGTCGCAATGAGCAGTTCTTC,CASSLGGRNEQFF,TRBV6-6,-,13,TRBJ2-1,-
TGCGCCAGCAGGGGGCCCGGGGGAGAGACCCAGTACTTC,CASRGPGGETQYF,TRBV5-1,once,13,TRBJ2-5,-
TGTGCCAGCAGCTTAGCCCTCGGACTAGCGGGGGGGCCCACCGGGGAGCTGTTTTTT,CASSLALGLAGGPTGELFF,TRBV13,-,19,TRBJ2-2,TRBD2
TGTGCCAGTAGTCCGCAGGGCGGTTTCCACGAGCAGTACTTC,CASSPQGGFHEQYF,TRBV19,-,14,TRBJ2-7,-
TGTGCCAGCAGACACCCCGGACAGGGCCCGTTCGGTGAGCAGTTCTTC,CASRHPGQGPFGEQFF,TRBV6-6,-,16,TRBJ2-1,TRBD1
TGTGCCAGCAGTTCGGGTCTGAACACTGAAGCTTTCTTT,CASSSGLNTEAFF,TRBV27,-,13,TRBJ1-1,-
TGTGCCAGCAGCTTAGCGGGAGCCGGCACAGATACGCAGTATTTT,CASSLAGAGTDTQYF,TRBV13,-,15,TRBJ2-3,-
TGTGCCAGCAAGATAGCGTCCTACAATGAGCAGTTCTTC,CASKIASYNEQFF,TRBV6-1,-,13,TRBJ2-1,-
TGTGCCAGCAGTGAAAGAAACAGGTCGAAGGCAAACACCATATATTTT,CASSERNRSKANTIYF,TRBV2,-,16,TRBJ1-3,-
TGTGCCACCCTCAGAGGCCCCTACGAGCAGTACTTC,CATLRGPYEQYF,TRBV28,-,12,TRBJ2-7,-
TGTGCCAGTAGTCCGACAGGGGGCTTGGGTGACTACACCTTC,CASSPTGGLGDYTF,TRBV19,once,14,TRBJ1-2,TRBD1
TGTGCCAGTAGTATATGGCCCCCGCCTCCGGAGCAGTTCTTC,CASSIWPPPPEQFF,TRBV19,-,14,TRBJ2-1,-
TGTGCCAGCAGCCAAGACGGGACTAGCGGCTACGAGCAGTACTTC,CASSQDGTSGYEQYF,TRBV4-2,-,15,TRBJ2-7,TRBD2
TGTGCCAGCAGCTTAGGACCGCGGGAGTCGGGGCTGTTTTTT,CASSLGPRESGLFF,TRBV11-3,-,14,TRBJ2-2,TRBD2
TGTGCCACCAGCCCTCGATCCCTGCCTACAGGGCCCGAGCAGTACTTC,CATSPRSLPTGPEQYF,TRBV15,-,16,TRBJ2-7,-
TGTGCCAGCAGACAGGTCCCTCAAGAGACCCAGTACTTC,CASRQVPQETQYF,TRBV13,-,13,TRBJ2-5,-
TGTGCCAGTACCCTGACTAGCCCACCCGGAAACACCATATATTTT,CASTLTSPPGNTIYF,TRBV19,-,15,TRBJ1-3,-